These 7 T cell receptor beta chains share one sample of origin, sequenced in a study of blood T cell repertoires in COVID-19 (dated by TCRdb to 2018 to 2020). To prepare the library, the immunoSEQ multiplex PCR assay was applied. TCRdb re-hosts the immuneACCESS table, in-frame sequences only. Its copies lack some clones; in the studies checked, an unresolved V gene accounts for under half of them, and the cause for the rest is not known. Here the sample has 70,000 or so clones; around three quarters occur a single time. Almost 10% of the sample comes from the top ten. The sample was peripheral blood. The receptors derive from a human donor in a cohort sampled during active COVID-19.

The V gene is TRBV5-6, the J gene TRBJ1-3, with D perhaps TRBD1 (5 bases). CDR3 length: 16 residues. Per germline, CDR1 SGHDT and CDR2 YYEEEE. Trimming shortened V by 2 bases and J by 2 bases, and 14 bases separated the two germline ends. The CDR3 loop reads CASSFRRGSTGNTIYF. The CDR3 region has the DNA TGTGCCAGCAGCTTCCGTCGGGGGAGCACTGGAAACACCATATATTTT. Full variable domain (missing parts from reference TRBV5-6 and TRBJ1-3): DAGVTQSPTHLIKTRGQQVTLRCSPKSGHDTVSWYQQALGQGPQFIFQYYEEEERQRGNFPDRFSGHQFPNYSSELNVNALLLGDSALYLCASSFRRGSTGNTIYFGEGSWLTVV.

This clone is a singleton in its sample. This rearrangement joins TRBV7-2 to TRBJ2-7; D is unclear. CDR1 is SGHTA, CDR2 FQGNSA, per germline. Deletions cut 3 bases from V and 1 base from J, with 10 bases between. This CDR3 comprises 14 residues. CDR3 sequence: CASSLGSASYEQYF. CDR3 DNA sequence: TGTGCCAGCAGCTTGGGCTCTGCGTCCTACGAGCAGTACTTC.

This clone was detected only a few times. The chain links TRBV7-9 to TRBJ2-5; D gene ambiguous. The CDR3 is 14 residues long. V lost 0 bases and J 4 bases, leaving 9 bases between the germline ends. The V gene's germline CDR1 is SEHNR and CDR2 FQNEAQ (reference sequence). The CDR3 loop reads CASSLAHPGETQYF. As DNA, the CDR3 is TGTGCCAGCAGCTTAGCACATCCGGGAGAGACCCAGTACTTC.

V usage is TRBV28 and J usage is TRBJ1-5; TRBD1 matches at 7 bases. V shed 1 base and J 5 bases; nucleotides not matched to a gene: 14. Germline CDR1 is MDHEN and CDR2 is SYDVKM. The CDR3 has 18 amino acids. The CDR3 sequence is CASSLYPRTTGSDQPQHF. The CDR3 coding sequence is TGTGCCAGCAGTTTATATCCCCGGACGACAGGGTCGGATCAGCCCCAGCATTTT.

The chain joins TRBV5-1 to TRBJ2-1; 16 bases line up with TRBD2. The length of the CDR3 is 19 residues. Germline V gene data show CDR1 as SGHRS and CDR2 as YFSETQ. V shed 0 bases and J 3 bases; nucleotides not matched to a gene: 6. The CDR3 DNA reads TGCGCCAGCAGCTTGGCCGGGACTAGCGGGGGGGCCCTCTACAATGAGCAGTTCTTC. Translated: CASSLAGTSGGALYNEQFF.

This clone turned up a few times. This chain links TRBV5-1 with TRBJ2-7; 7 nucleotides agree with TRBD1. Trimming removed 1 base from V and 1 base from J; junction bases left unmatched: 2. The CDR3 covers 14 residues. Germline CDR1 is SGHRS and CDR2 is YFSETQ. The CDR3 region is CASSLQDRSYEQYF. The CDR3 DNA reads TGCGCCAGCAGCTTGCAGGACAGGTCCTACGAGCAGTACTTC.

The J gene is TRBJ2-7, the V gene TRBV11-2; TRBD2 agrees at 13 bases. V lost 7 bases and J lost 5; bases outside the gene matches: 8. The CDR3 covers 15 residues. Germline CDR1 is SGHAT and CDR2 is FQNNGV. The CDR3 coding sequence is TGTGCCAGCACCAACAGACTAGCGGGAGGACACGAGCAGTACTTC. Amino acids: CASTNRLAGGHEQYF.